Shown below are 21 T cell receptor beta chains from a single sample sequenced in a study of blood T cell repertoires in COVID-19. Only in-frame clones appear in the TCRdb table, and some are missing; sequencing was by immunoSEQ multiplex PCR. The sample holds around 35,000 clones, 81% seen once. Sequencing was done on a sample of peripheral blood. Receptor source: a man aged 65 to 79 with COVID-19, enrolled during active disease.

V is TRBV7-9 and J is TRBJ2-1, with 7 bases lining up with TRBD2. Germline V lookup: CDR1 SEHNR, CDR2 FQNEAQ (reference sequence). Trimming at V came to 6 bases and at J to 1 base, leaving 6 bases not matched to a gene. The CDR3 contains 15 residues. CDR3 amino acids: CASSSPSGSYNEQFF. CDR3 in DNA: TGTGCCAGCAGTTCCCCTAGCGGTTCCTACAATGAGCAGTTCTTC. The complete variable domain, with remaining parts taken from reference TRBV7-9 and TRBJ2-1, reads DTGVSQNPRHKITKRGQNVTFRCDPISEHNRLYWYRQTLGQGPEFLTYFQNEAQLEKSRLLSDRFSAERPKGSFSTLEIQRTEQGDSAMYLCASSSPSGSYNEQFFGPGTRLTVL.

V and J are TRBV7-2 and TRBJ1-1; TRBD1 might be the D (5 bases). In germline, CDR1 is SGHTA, CDR2 FQGNSA. V lost 6 bases to trimming and J lost 5 bases, with 22 bases between them. This CDR3 has 16 amino acids. The chain's CDR3 is CASSFQSSGGGTEAFF. The CDR3 nucleotides are TGTGCCAGCAGTTTCCAAAGCTCCGGGGGTGGGACTGAAGCTTTCTTT. The complete variable domain, with remaining parts taken from reference TRBV7-2 and TRBJ1-1, reads GAGVSQSPSNKVTEKGKDVELRCDPISGHTALYWYRQSLGQGLEFLIYFQGNSAPDKSGLPSDRFSAERTGGSVSTLTIQRTQQEDSAVYLCASSFQSSGGGTEAFFGQGTRLTVV.

The chain combines TRBV9 with TRBJ1-3; no definite D call. CDR3 size: 16 residues. The V gene's germline CDR1 is SGDLS and CDR2 YYNGEE. Trimming shortened V by 4 bases and J by 4 bases, and 18 bases separated the two germline ends. The CDR3 DNA follows: TGTGCCAGCAGCCCCCCGGAGTGGGTAGAAGGAAACACCATATATTTT. Its translation: CASSPPEWVEGNTIYF.

The sample holds one count of this clone. The V call is TRBV10-3, the J call TRBJ2-5, with TRBD2 as a possible D gene (6 bases). The V and J ends lost 10 bases and 10 bases respectively, with 19 bases between them. Germline lookup yields CDR1 ENHRY and CDR2 SYGVKD. The CDR3 loop spans 12 amino acids. CDR3 sequence: CATSAREMDQYF. The DNA of the CDR3 is TGTGCCACCAGCGCCCGGGAGATGGACCAGTACTTC.

This CDR3 is CAISESSGTNTGELFF. The DNA of the CDR3 is TGTGCCATCAGTGAGTCGTCAGGGACGAACACCGGGGAGCTGTTTTTT. The chain has TRBV10-3 and TRBJ2-2; maybe TRBD1 (5 bases). The CDR3 loop spans 16 amino acids. Trimming took off 0 bases at V and 0 bases at J, with 8 bases between the two ends. Looked up from germline, CDR1 is ENHRY and CDR2 is SYGVKD.

This clone was picked up one time. The J gene is TRBJ2-2, the V gene TRBV9; 7 bases agree with TRBD2. This CDR3 has 16 residues. Germline assignment: CDR1 SGDLS and CDR2 YYNGEE. Trimming took 3 bases from V and 0 from J; bases not matched to a gene: 5. The CDR3, as DNA: TGTGCCAGCAGCGCCACGGGAGGCCCGAACACCGGGGAGCTGTTTTTT. Its protein product is CASSATGGPNTGELFF. The full variable domain, with the rest looked up from reference TRBV9 and TRBJ2-2, is DSGVTQTPKHLITATGQRVTLRCSPRSGDLSVYWYQQSLDQGLQFLIQYYNGEERAKGNILERFSAQQFPDLHSELNLSSLELGDSALYFCASSATGGPNTGELFFGEGSRLTVL.

J is TRBJ2-2 and V is TRBV4-1, with 9 bases matching TRBD1. The CDR3 extends over 15 amino acids. V lost 6 bases, J lost 7 bases, and 9 bases stayed unmatched. Germline CDR1 reads MGHRA; CDR2 reads YSYEKL. CDR3 in amino acids: CASSYRQGEGGELFF. The CDR3 coding sequence is TGCGCCAGCAGTTACCGACAGGGGGAGGGCGGGGAGCTGTTTTTT.

V is TRBV9 and J is TRBJ2-7; weak D call: TRBD2 (6 bases). CDR1 is SGDLS and CDR2 is YYNGEE in the germline V gene. Trimming removed 4 bases at V and 5 bases at J, with 19 bases between. The CDR3 is 15 amino acids. CDR3 nucleotide sequence: TGTGCCAGCAGCCCAAAACTCGGCGAGCGGGACGAGCAGTACTTC. It translates to CASSPKLGERDEQYF.

The chain couples TRBV28 to TRBJ1-2; TRBD1 might be the D (6 bases). Trimming took off 6 bases at V and 1 base at J, with 12 bases between the two ends. The germline V gene has CDR1 MDHEN and CDR2 SYDVKM. The CDR3 totals 14 residues. In DNA, the CDR3 is TGTGCCAGCAGCTCAGGGGTGGTTAACTATGGCTACACCTTC. This codes for CASSSGVVNYGYTF.

Only one count was recorded for this clone. The V gene is TRBV6-4, the J gene TRBJ1-6, with D maybe TRBD1 (6 bases). CDR1 and CDR2 (germline): MRHNA, SNTAGT. This CDR3 is 15 amino acids long. V was pared by 2 bases and J by 7 bases, with 12 bases between. For the CDR3, the DNA is TGTGCCAGCAGTGACAATGGGGGCCGGAATTCACCCCTCCACTTT. Its protein is CASSDNGGRNSPLHF.

This chain connects TRBV2 to TRBJ2-6; weak D call: TRBD1 (5 bases). Per germline, CDR1 SNHLY and CDR2 FYNNEI. The CDR3 contains 16 residues. V was shortened by 6 bases and J by 4 bases, with 16 bases between the two germline ends. This CDR3 reads CASRRRSGSGANVLTF. CDR3 DNA: TGTGCCAGCAGACGAAGGTCAGGGTCCGGGGCCAACGTCCTGACTTTC.

J is TRBJ2-7 and V is TRBV5-6; TRBD1 agrees at 7 bases. From germline, CDR1 is SGHDT and CDR2 YYEEEE. Unmatched junction bases numbered 8, after V lost 1 base and J lost 4 bases. CDR3 length: 15 residues. The CDR3 protein is CASSLNQGDAYEQYF. DNA of the CDR3: TGTGCCAGCAGCTTGAATCAGGGGGATGCGTACGAGCAGTACTTC.

CDR3 nucleotides: TGCAGCGTGGGGGCCGCAGGGGGCCCCGGAAACACCATATATTTT. This sequence encodes CSVGAAGGPGNTIYF. The V gene is TRBV29-1, the J gene TRBJ1-3; 8 bases agree with TRBD1. This CDR3 has 15 residues. In germline, CDR1 is SQVTM, CDR2 ANQGSEA. Unmatched junction bases numbered 11, after V lost 6 bases and J lost 4 bases.

The chain has TRBV19 and TRBJ2-2; TRBD2 agrees at 7 bases. The V and J ends lost 3 bases and 6 bases, in that order; junction bases with no gene match: 7. The CDR3 covers 15 residues. Germline V CDR1 and CDR2: LNHDA, SQIVND (reference sequence). Here the CDR3 DNA reads TGTGCCAGTAGTATCATCGCGGGAGTGGCCGGGGAGCTGTTTTTT. Translated, it gives CASSIIAGVAGELFF. Together with reference TRBV19 and TRBJ2-2, the CDR3 gives the full variable domain: DGGITQSPKYLFRKEGQNVTLSCEQNLNHDAMYWYRQDPGQGLRLIYYSQIVNDFQKGDIAEGYSVSREKKESFPLTVTSAQKNPTAFYLCASSIIAGVAGELFFGEGSRLTVL.

The chain uses TRBV6-6 and TRBJ1-1; possibly TRBD1 for D (5 bases). The CDR3 contains 11 residues. V was shortened by 7 bases and J by 8 bases, with 11 bases between the two germline ends. Germline-derived CDR1 and CDR2 are MNHNY and SVGAGI (reference sequence). The CDR3 loop reads CASKGGAEAFF. Written as DNA, the CDR3 is TGTGCCAGCAAGGGCGGGGCCGAAGCTTTCTTT.

This clone was recorded only once. The V gene is TRBV28, the J gene TRBJ1-3, with no clear D. V was clipped by 6 bases and J by 4 bases, with 10 bases between them. Germline loops: CDR1 MDHEN, CDR2 SYDVKM. The CDR3 is 13 amino acids. CDR3 protein: CASRGSLGNTIYF. CDR3 sequence (DNA): TGTGCCAGCAGGGGGAGTTTAGGAAACACCATATATTTT.

This clone was counted once. This rearrangement joins TRBV6-5 to TRBJ2-3; TRBD2 matches 7 bases. CDR1 is MNHEY and CDR2 is SVGAGI in the germline V gene. This CDR3 is built from 14 residues. J was trimmed by 11 bases and V by 2 bases; bases with no gene match: 10. The CDR3 loop reads CASSYGLGLYVQYF. CDR3 bases: TGTGCCAGCAGTTACGGGCTGGGACTATATGTGCAGTATTTT.

This chain joins TRBV24-1 and TRBJ1-2; no clear D. The germline V gene has CDR1 KGHDR and CDR2 SFDVKD. V shed 4 bases and J shed 8 bases, with 13 bases lying between them. This CDR3 is built from 13 residues. CDR3 sequence reads: CATSEGRNSGYTF. For the CDR3, the DNA is TGTGCCACCAGTGAGGGGAGAAATAGCGGCTACACCTTC.

V usage is TRBV7-2 and J usage is TRBJ2-1; D gene ambiguous. The length of the CDR3 is 16 residues. Per germline, CDR1 SGHTA and CDR2 FQGNSA. Trimming stripped 0 bases from V and 0 bases from J, with 9 bases between. CDR3 region: CASSLALGRSYNEQFF. The CDR3 DNA is TGTGCCAGCAGCTTAGCGCTTGGCCGCTCCTACAATGAGCAGTTCTTC.

This chain connects TRBV7-9 to TRBJ2-3, with TRBD2 identical over 10 bases. Germline V gene sequence: CDR1 SEHNR, CDR2 FQNEAQ (reference sequence). V was pared by 4 bases and J by 0 bases, with 7 bases of the junction left unmatched. The CDR3 is 17 amino acids. The CDR3: CASSSLPGLASTDTQYF. CDR3 nucleotide sequence: TGTGCCAGCAGCTCACTCCCGGGACTAGCGAGCACAGATACGCAGTATTTT.

The V call is TRBV4-2, the J call TRBJ2-7; TRBD1 matches at 8 bases. The CDR3 has 16 amino acids. The V and J ends lost 0 bases and 6 bases, in that order; junction bases with no gene match: 10. CDR1 LGHNA and CDR2 YNFKEQ come from the germline V gene. The DNA for the CDR3 is TGTGCCAGCAGCCAAGATCAGGCAGGGGGCTTTAGCGAGCAGTACTTC. It yields the protein CASSQDQAGGFSEQYF.